Below are 25 T cell receptor beta chains sequenced from a single sample in a study of glioma-infiltrating T cells. Amplification of TCR alpha and beta CDR3 regions from RNA used iRepertoire nested multiplex PCR. Each CDR3 protein gets one entry after TCRdb re-called the multiplex PCR reads with MiXCR. This repertoire shows around 390,000 distinct CDR3 sequences, 41% found once; its top ten account for more than 10%. The specimen was glioma tissue, nonneoplastic brain tissue, or PBMCs (not recorded which). Source of these receptors: a human donor with low-grade glioma or glioblastoma, undergoing nonglioma brain surgery, or in good health (not recorded which).

In this sample, this clonotype turned up many times. The genes are TRBV20-1 and TRBJ2-1; D perhaps matches TRBD2 (5 bases). Germline CDR1 DFQATT, CDR2 SNEGSKA (reference sequence). V was pared by 3 bases and J by 1 base, with 7 bases between. The CDR3 consists of 13 residues. CDR3 nucleotide sequence: TGCAGTGCTAGGGACTGGTCCTACAATGAGCAGTTCTTC. Its translation is CSARDWSYNEQFF.

CDR3 amino acids: CSVEQGANTQYF. The DNA for the CDR3 is TGCAGCGTTGAACAGGGGGCGAATACGCAGTATTTT. The chain joins TRBV29-1 to TRBJ2-3; 8 nucleotides line up with TRBD1. Germline trimming cut 2 bases from V and 7 bases from J; bases unmatched to any gene: 2. Germline V CDR1 and CDR2: SQVTM, ANQGSEA. The length of the CDR3 is 12 residues.

This clonotype was seen only a few times. V gene TRBV4-1 combines with J gene TRBJ1-1; no clear D gene. Trimming pared 1 base from V and 5 bases from J, leaving 8 bases between. The V gene's germline CDR1 is MGHRA and CDR2 YSYEKL. This CDR3 region has 13 residues. The CDR3 is CASSQAVETEAFF. The CDR3, as DNA: TGCGCCAGCAGCCAAGCGGTGGAGACTGAAGCTTTCTTT.

The chain is built from TRBV27 and TRBJ2-3, with 9 bases that match TRBD1. With 4 bases clipped from V and 6 bases from J, the junction kept 8 bases outside the gene matches. Looked up from germline, CDR1 is MNHEY and CDR2 is SMNVEV (reference sequence). This CDR3 contains 15 residues. The CDR3 is CASSYWGQGRDTQYF. DNA for the CDR3: TGTGCCAGCAGTTACTGGGGACAGGGTAGGGATACGCAGTATTTT.

This sequence joins TRBV5-1 and TRBJ1-1; TRBD1 aligns across 10 bases. The CDR3 has 14 residues. The V gene's germline CDR1 is SGHRS and CDR2 YFSETQ. Unmatched junction bases numbered 10, after V lost 7 bases and J lost 7 bases. This CDR3 reads CASDSGTGAVEAFF. The CDR3 bases are TGCGCCAGCGACTCTGGGACAGGGGCGGTTGAAGCTTTCTTT.

About this clonotype itself: A read error is possible here, since a much larger clone lies one base away. The genes are TRBV27 and TRBJ2-1, with 7 bases aligning to TRBD1. From germline, CDR1 is MNHEY and CDR2 SMNVEV (reference sequence). CDR3 size: 15 residues. The CDR3 protein is CASSLSRQGFNGQFF. The CDR3 DNA is TGTGCCAGCAGTCTTAGCAGACAGGGTTTTAATGGGCAGTTCTTC.

The chain couples TRBV20-1 to TRBJ1-2; 11 bases align to TRBD1. The CDR3 sequence is 13 residues long. Looked up from germline, CDR1 is DFQATT and CDR2 is SNEGSKA (reference sequence). The CDR3 nucleotides are TGCAGAGCAGACGGGACAGGGGGTATTGGCTACACCTTC. Amino acid sequence: CRADGTGGIGYTF.

This clonotype was observed at least ten times. The chain uses TRBV6-1 and TRBJ2-7; possibly TRBD2 for D (5 bases). CDR3 length: 13 amino acids. Germline V gives CDR1 MNHNS, CDR2 SASEGT. V was trimmed by 7 bases and J by 4 bases, leaving 14 bases between them. The CDR3 loop is CASNLFGEYEQYF. The CDR3 DNA reads as TGTGCCAGCAATCTCTTTGGGGAGTACGAGCAGTACTTC.

This clonotype was seen ten or more times. The chain is built from TRBV20-1 and TRBJ1-1; tentatively, D is TRBD1 (5 bases). CDR1 DFQATT and CDR2 SNEGSKA come from the germline V gene (reference sequence). With 5 bases removed from V and 2 bases from J, the gap between germline ends came to 12 bases. The CDR3 contains 13 residues. CDR3 sequence: CSAADIINTEAFF. The CDR3 DNA is TGCAGTGCTGCGGACATCATTAACACTGAAGCTTTCTTT.

The chain uses TRBV20-1 and TRBJ2-7, with a tentative D call TRBD1 (6 bases). V lost 0 bases to trimming and J lost 0 bases, with 12 bases between them. The CDR3 is 15 residues long. Germline loops: CDR1 DFQATT, CDR2 SNEGSKA (reference sequence). This CDR3 is CSARDQGWVSYEQYF. The CDR3 bases are TGCAGTGCTAGAGATCAGGGGTGGGTCTCCTACGAGCAGTACTTC.

The chain links TRBV7-2 to TRBJ1-2; TRBD1 matches at 8 bases. Germline assignment: CDR1 SGHTA and CDR2 FQGNSA. This CDR3 comprises 14 residues. Unmatched junction bases numbered 6, after V lost 5 bases and J lost 4 bases. For the CDR3, the DNA is TGTGCCAGCAGCACCTATGGGACAGGCTATGGCTACACCTTC. Its translation: CASSTYGTGYGYTF.

This clonotype occurred a few times. The CDR3 region is CASNPSSETQYF. The CDR3 coding sequence is TGTGCCAGCAATCCTAGCTCTGAGACCCAGTACTTC. The J gene is TRBJ2-5, the V gene TRBV6-1; D may be TRBD2 (5 bases). Trimming removed 7 bases from V and 5 bases from J, with 11 bases in between. CDR3 length: 12 residues. Per germline, CDR1 MNHNS and CDR2 SASEGT.

The chain couples TRBV7-9 to TRBJ2-2; D uncertain. The CDR3 totals 15 residues. V lost 4 bases and J lost 1, with 10 bases in between. From germline, CDR1 is SEHNR and CDR2 FQNEAQ (reference sequence). The DNA of the CDR3 is TGTGCCAGCAGCTCAACTCCAGTGAACACCGGGGAGCTGTTTTTT. The encoded protein is CASSSTPVNTGELFF.

This clonotype was detected a few times. Given a much more abundant clone one base away, this may be a read error. This rearrangement joins TRBV27 to TRBJ2-1; 12 nucleotides line up with TRBD2. This CDR3 region has 15 residues. Germline values: CDR1 MNHEY, CDR2 SMNVEV (reference sequence). CDR3 residues: CASSPTSGSYNEQSF. CDR3 in DNA: TGTGCCAGCAGTCCGACTAGCGGGAGCTACAATGAGCAGTCCTTC.

This clonotype was observed at least ten times. The genes are TRBV6-2 or TRBV6-3 and TRBJ1-1; D unclear. V lost 4 bases and J 3 bases, leaving 15 bases between the germline ends. This CDR3 region has 15 residues. Germline values: CDR1 MNHEY, CDR2 SVGEGT. CDR3 bases: TGTGCCAGCAGTTCCGTAATGACCGGGCACACTGAAGCTTTCTTT. Translated, it gives CASSSVMTGHTEAFF.

The table lists this clonotype with many counts. The chain employs TRBV6-1 and TRBJ2-7; maybe TRBD1 (6 bases). Per the germline V gene, CDR1 is MNHNS and CDR2 is SASEGT. Trimming took off 7 bases at V and 0 bases at J, with 13 bases between the two ends. The CDR3 totals 14 residues. The CDR3 reads CASIDRIPSYEQYF. The CDR3 nucleotides read TGTGCCAGCATTGACAGGATTCCCTCCTACGAGCAGTACTTC.

As regards this clonotype: A read error is possible here, since a much larger clone lies one base away. The chain is built from TRBV20-1 and TRBJ1-1, with 9 bases aligning to TRBD1. In germline, CDR1 is DFQATT, CDR2 SNEGSKA (reference sequence). V shed 6 bases, J shed 0 bases, and the junction held 17 bases outside the gene matches. The CDR3 is made up of 18 amino acids. DNA for the CDR3: TGCAGTGCACAACCGACCGGGACAGGGAGGGGACTGAACACTGAAGCTTTCTTT. Amino acids: CSAQPTGTGRGLNTEAFF.

This clonotype was counted a few times. The CDR3 here is CASSFVAGGPSENEQFF. The CDR3 DNA reads as TGTGCCAGCAGTTTTGTAGCGGGAGGGCCGTCCGAGAATGAGCAGTTCTTC. The chain couples TRBV27 to TRBJ2-1; the match to TRBD2 covers 11 bases. The V gene's germline CDR1 is MNHEY and CDR2 SMNVEV (reference sequence). The V segment lost 3 bases and the J segment 7 bases; nucleotides outside the gene matches: 11. This CDR3 spans 17 amino acids.

This clonotype was counted once. Since no conserved phenylalanine or tryptophan closes the CDR3, a read error is the likely cause. The V and J genes are TRBV20-1 and TRBJ2-5; 8 bases are a match to TRBD1. The CDR3 sequence is 17 residues long. Germline V CDR1 and CDR2: DFQATT, SNEGSKA (reference sequence). After removal of 5 bases from V and 1 base from J, the junction contained 15 bases not matched to a gene. The CDR3 DNA is TGCAGTGCTCTCTCGGCCACTGGACAGGGTTTCCAAGAGACCCAGTACTAC. Amino acid sequence: CSALSATGQGFQETQYY.

V is TRBV7-9 and J is TRBJ2-7; D may be TRBD1 or TRBD2 (5 bases each). This CDR3 is 14 amino acids long. The V gene's germline CDR1 is SEHNR and CDR2 FQNEAQ (reference sequence). V gave up 7 bases and J gave up 3 bases, with 16 bases separating them. CDR3 nucleotides: TGTGCCAGCATCTCGGGACGGGCCCACTACGAGCAGTACTTC. Protein sequence: CASISGRAHYEQYF. The whole variable domain, remainder taken from reference TRBV7-9 and TRBJ2-7, is DTGVSQNPRHKITKRGQNVTFRCDPISEHNRLYWYRQTLGQGPEFLTYFQNEAQLEKSRLLSDRFSAERPKGSFSTLEIQRTEQGDSAMYLCASISGRAHYEQYFGPGTRLTVT.

This clonotype was seen only once. Given a much more abundant clone one base away, this may be a read error. The chain is built from TRBV15 and TRBJ1-1; D not certain. The CDR3 loop spans 15 amino acids. Per germline, CDR1 LNHNV and CDR2 YYDKDF (reference sequence). V was pared by 3 bases and J by 6 bases, with 17 bases between. CDR3 nucleotides: TGTGCCACCAGCAGTGCCCTCGGACCGAAGGCTGAAGCTTTCTTT. This gives the protein CATSSALGPKAEAFF.

A few counts support this clonotype. The CDR3 sequence is CASSLSFPSGGTGPKKDEQFF. For the CDR3, the DNA is TGTGCCAGCAGTTTGTCCTTCCCTAGCGGAGGTACAGGTCCCAAGAAGGATGAGCAGTTCTTC. V gene TRBV28 combines with J gene TRBJ2-1, with 7 positions matching TRBD2. CDR3 length equals 21 residues. CDR1 and CDR2 (germline): MDHEN, SYDVKM. Unmatched junction bases numbered 28, after V lost 3 bases and J lost 8 bases.

On this clonotype itself: Being one base from a much bigger clone, this may be a read error. The V gene is TRBV6-2 or TRBV6-3, the J gene TRBJ1-4; no clear D. Between the trimmed V and J ends, which lost 4 bases and 0 bases, there was a span of 9 bases. The germline V gene has CDR1 MNHEY and CDR2 SVGEGT. CDR3 length equals 15 residues. CDR3 sequence (DNA): TGTGCCAGCAGTTTACCTTCCGCAACTAATGAAAAACTGTTTTTT. Protein product: CASSLPSATNEKLFF.

This clonotype occurred a few times. At one boundary the junction diverges from the germline segment, which might be a read error. The chain links TRBV7-7 to TRBJ2-5; 7 bases agree with TRBD1. CDR3 length: 14 amino acids. Looked up from germline, CDR1 is SSHAT and CDR2 is FNYEAQ (reference sequence). This CDR3 is CASSATTGQETQYF. The CDR3 DNA is TGTGCTAGCAGCGCCACGACAGGGCAAGAGACCCAGTACTTC.

This clonotype has only a few counts. The gene calls are TRBV7-9 and TRBJ2-7, with D perhaps matching TRBD2 (6 bases). The CDR3 has 12 amino acids. The germline V gene has CDR1 SEHNR and CDR2 FQNEAQ (reference sequence). V dropped 10 bases and J dropped 5 bases, with 15 bases sitting between them. CDR3 nucleotide sequence: TGTGCCACGGGAGCAGGCGGTGACGAGCAGTACTTC. It is translated as CATGAGGDEQYF.